One sample yielded the 2 T cell receptor beta chains listed below, sequenced in a study of T-cell reconstitution after alpha-beta-depleted transplantation in children. Molecular barcoding with unique molecular identifiers was used for the TCRbeta library. TCRdb ran MiXCR on the PCR reads and lists one entry per CDR3 protein. Of about 980,000 distinct CDR3 sequences listed, under 30% were seen once; the top ten hold 28%. This sample comprised PBMCs, mostly from graft donor cells, obtained 360 days after TCRalphabeta/CD19-depleted stem cell transplant. The source is a boy in the first two years of life who had a stem cell transplant for SCID, so the T cells may come from the graft donor.

The chain combines TRBV9 with TRBJ2-3; 9 bases line up with TRBD2. V trimming: 4 bases; J trimming: 2 bases; junction bases outside the gene matches: 11. Germline CDR1 is SGDLS and CDR2 is YYNGEE. The CDR3 extends over 17 amino acids. This chain's CDR3 is CASSPVILAGPTDTQYF. The CDR3 region has the DNA TGTGCCAGCAGCCCCGTGATCCTAGCGGGACCCACAGATACGCAGTATTTT.

This clonotype was counted only a few times. The rearrangement joins TRBV5-1 to TRBJ1-2; D is undetermined. The germline CDR1 and CDR2 sequences are SGHRS and YFSETQ. The CDR3 contains 14 residues. V lost 4 bases, J lost 1 base, and 11 bases lay in between. CDR3: CASSAGGFNYGYTF. In DNA form, the CDR3 reads TGCGCCAGCAGCGCCGGTGGTTTTAACTATGGCTACACCTTC.